The 12 T cell receptor beta chains listed next were all sequenced from one sample in a study of blood T cell repertoires in COVID-19. Clones were sequenced by immunoSEQ multiplex PCR, and TCRdb holds only the in-frame ones, with some missing. Of 200,000 to 300,000 clones listed, 88% are singletons. The specimen was PBMCs or T cells enriched from blood (not recorded which). These TCRs come from a middle-aged woman with acute COVID-19.

There are a few counts of this clone. The identical CDR3 is also encoded by other nucleotide sequences in the sample. CDR3 DNA: TGTGCCATCAGATTACAGGGCAACACCGGGGAGCTGTTTTTT. As protein: CAIRLQGNTGELFF. This rearrangement joins TRBV10-3 to TRBJ2-2, with a possible D match to TRBD1 (6 bases). Germline V gives CDR1 ENHRY, CDR2 SYGVKD. The V gene lost 6 bases and the J gene lost 2 bases, with 10 bases spanning the gap. The CDR3 is made up of 14 amino acids.

On this clone itself: Other DNA sequences in this sample translate to the same CDR3. The rearrangement links TRBV30 to TRBJ1-5; a possible D gene is TRBD1 (5 bases). Germline CDR1 is GTSNPN and CDR2 is SVGIG (reference sequence). V lost 0 bases and J 4 bases, leaving 7 bases between the germline ends. CDR3 length: 13 amino acids. The CDR3 sequence is CAWSVPGNQPQHF. The CDR3 DNA follows: TGTGCCTGGAGTGTACCAGGGAATCAGCCCCAGCATTTT.

This chain uses TRBV10-3 with TRBJ2-7; 10 bases line up with TRBD1. Germline CDR1 is ENHRY and CDR2 is SYGVKD. CDR3 size: 14 residues. V was clipped by 6 bases and J by 3 bases; unmatched bases: 5. The CDR3 protein is CAIRGTGEFYEQYF. The CDR3 coding sequence is TGTGCCATCAGGGGGACAGGGGAATTCTACGAGCAGTACTTC.

The chain carries TRBV7-8 and TRBJ2-5; no clear D. V lost 0 bases, J lost 5 bases, and 10 bases lay in between. Germline loops: CDR1 SGHVS, CDR2 FQNEAQ. This CDR3 region has 14 residues. For the CDR3, the DNA is TGTGCCAGCAGCTTAGCGCTCGGTAGCGAGACCCAGTACTTC. Translation gives CASSLALGSETQYF. Variable domain in full (rest from reference TRBV7-8 and TRBJ2-5): GAGVSQSPRYKVAKRGQDVALRCDPISGHVSLFWYQQALGQGPEFLTYFQNEAQLDKSGLPSDRFFAERPEGSVSTLKIQRTQQEDSAVYLCASSLALGSETQYFGPGTRLLVL.

Only a few counts were recorded for this clone. The gene calls are TRBV6-5 and TRBJ2-2; D remains ambiguous. V was trimmed by 2 bases and J by 8 bases, leaving 6 bases between them. CDR3 size: 12 residues. Germline V gives CDR1 MNHEY, CDR2 SVGAGI. In DNA form, the CDR3 reads TGTGCCAGCAGTTACGGGCAGGGGGAGCTGTTTTTT. It encodes CASSYGQGELFF.

The chain is built from TRBV29-1 and TRBJ2-2; no reliable D call. V was pared by 5 bases and J by 4 bases, with 8 bases between. This CDR3 is built from 12 residues. From germline, CDR1 is SQVTM and CDR2 ANQGSEA. For the CDR3, the DNA is TGCAGCGTTCTACCCGTCACCGGGGAGCTGTTTTTT. It encodes CSVLPVTGELFF.

The chain uses TRBV19 and TRBJ2-1, with a weak D call TRBD2 (6 bases). Germline V gives CDR1 LNHDA, CDR2 SQIVND (reference sequence). With 6 bases removed from V and 8 bases from J, the gap between germline ends came to 14 bases. This CDR3 has 13 residues. The CDR3 sequence: CASRAGRTHEQFF. The CDR3 DNA is TGTGCCAGTAGGGCGGGACGGACCCATGAGCAGTTCTTC.

The chain joins TRBV30 to TRBJ2-2, with 9 bases fitting TRBD1. J lost 6 bases, V lost 1 base, and 6 bases had no gene match. Germline V gene data show CDR1 as GTSNPN and CDR2 as SVGIG (reference sequence). The CDR3 length is 15 residues. CDR3 nucleotides: TGTGCCTGGAGTGCGAAGACAGGGGGGGCCGGGGAGCTGTTTTTT. Translating it yields CAWSAKTGGAGELFF.

In regard to this clone: Other DNA sequences from this sample encode an identical CDR3 as well. The chain carries TRBV4-3 and TRBJ1-2; D perhaps matches TRBD1 (6 bases). Trimming pared 5 bases from V and 5 bases from J, leaving 12 bases between. Per germline, CDR1 LGHNA and CDR2 YSLEER. This CDR3 contains 13 residues. The CDR3 DNA reads TGCGCCAGCAGCTTGCAGGGGAGTTATGGCTACACCTTC. Protein sequence: CASSLQGSYGYTF.

The chain joins TRBV27 to TRBJ2-3, with 8 bases that match TRBD2. V lost 3 bases, J lost 4 bases, and 6 bases stayed unmatched. Germline loops: CDR1 MNHEY, CDR2 SMNVEV (reference sequence). CDR3 size: 15 residues. CDR3 amino acids: CASSFTGGVSDTQYF. CDR3 in DNA: TGTGCCAGCAGTTTCACCGGGGGGGTTTCAGATACGCAGTATTTT.

This chain links TRBV24-1 with TRBJ1-3, with TRBD1 matching 7 bases. CDR3 length: 15 residues. V was clipped by 7 bases and J by 2 bases; unmatched bases: 7. The germline V gene encodes CDR1 KGHDR and CDR2 SFDVKD. The CDR3 nucleotides read TGTGCCACCAGCTCGGGACAGAGCACTGGAAACACCATATATTTT. It specifies CATSSGQSTGNTIYF.

The genes are TRBV18 and TRBJ1-4; a weak D match, TRBD1 (5 bases). The CDR3 sequence is 14 residues long. The V end was cut by 0 bases, the J end by 8 bases, with 10 bases between. Germline V gene data show CDR1 as KGHSH and CDR2 as LQKENI. The CDR3 loop is CASSPPGADEKLFF. CDR3 DNA: TGTGCCAGCTCACCACCAGGGGCCGACGAAAAACTGTTTTTT.